The 2 T cell receptor beta chains below come from one sample, sequenced in a study of OX40 agonist ivuxolimab in advanced cancers. The method was immunoSEQ multiplex PCR; TCRdb's version includes in-frame clones alone and lacks a portion of them. The table records around 30,000 clones, 65% to 90% of them present only once. The starting material was CD4+ or CD8+ T cells sorted from blood, obtained in a trial of the OX40 agonist ivuxolimab. These TCRs come from an adult with an advanced solid tumor such as melanoma, head and neck, liver or kidney cancer.

V is TRBV19 and J is TRBJ2-3; D might be TRBD2 (6 bases). The germline V gene encodes CDR1 LNHDA and CDR2 SQIVND (reference sequence). This CDR3 comprises 15 residues. The V end lost 8 bases, the J end lost 1 base, and 16 bases lay between the germline ends. CDR3 sequence: CASSVGLPRTDTQYF. Here the CDR3 DNA reads TGTGCCAGTTCGGTCGGACTACCGCGCACAGATACGCAGTATTTT.

The CDR3 loop is CASSEALQGAHRPQHF. For the CDR3, the DNA is TGTGCCAGCAGTGAAGCGCTACAGGGTGCCCATCGGCCCCAGCATTTT. This chain links TRBV2 with TRBJ1-5, with a tentative D call TRBD1 (6 bases). Germline V gene lookup returns CDR1 SNHLY and CDR2 FYNNEI. The germline V and J ends were trimmed by 0 bases and 9 bases, with 18 bases remaining between them. The CDR3 is made up of 16 amino acids.